The 10 T cell receptor beta chains below come from one sample, sequenced in a study of T cells in Graves' hyperthyroidism and ophthalmopathy. Using RNA transcripts as the source, TCR beta CDR3 regions were amplified. HTBI primers were employed in a first-round RT-PCR of the TCR CDR3. TCRdb reprocessed the multiplex PCR reads via MiXCR and lists one record per CDR3 protein. The table lists about 480,000 distinct CDR3 sequences, less than 25% of them singletons. The specimen sequenced was blood. These receptors were collected from an older woman with Graves' ophthalmopathy.

This clonotype has at least ten counts. The V and J genes are TRBV2 and TRBJ1-5; unclear D gene. Germline CDR1 is SNHLY and CDR2 is FYNNEI. This CDR3 is 15 amino acids long. V was cut by 5 bases and J by 0 bases, with 11 bases left in between. CDR3 amino acids: CASSQTGISNQPQHF. The CDR3 DNA reads as TGTGCCAGCAGTCAAACTGGGATTAGCAATCAGCCCCAGCATTTT.

This chain links TRBV5-5 with TRBJ2-2, with 9 bases matching TRBD2. The germline gives CDR1 SGHKS, CDR2 YYEKEE (reference sequence). The CDR3 has 17 residues. J lost 4 bases, V lost 0 bases, and 7 bases had no gene match. The CDR3 sequence is CASSLAGAGGVTGELFF. DNA for the CDR3: TGTGCCAGCAGCTTGGCCGGGGCGGGAGGGGTCACCGGGGAGCTGTTTTTT.

This clonotype was seen once. The V call is TRBV30, the J call TRBJ1-3, with D perhaps matching TRBD1 (5 bases). V shed 0 bases and J shed 9 bases, with 21 bases lying between them. Germline CDR1 and CDR2: GTSNPN and SVGIG (reference sequence). The CDR3 has 16 amino acids. DNA of the CDR3: TGTGCCTGGAGTGTACCTGGCGGCGGGCCCGGGGGCACCATATATTTT. This encodes CAWSVPGGGPGGTIYF.

With respect to this clonotype: This may be a read error, as it is one base from a much larger clone. J is TRBJ2-1 and V is TRBV2; D gene uncertain. The J call may be in error: the DNA end matches TRBJ2-7 better. The CDR3 consists of 11 residues. Looked up from germline, CDR1 is SNHLY and CDR2 is FYNNEI. CDR3 sequence: CASSMYNEQYF. The CDR3, as DNA: TGTGCCAGCAGTATGTACAATGAGCAGTACTTC.

In its sample, this clonotype was seen a few times. V gene TRBV24-1 combines with J gene TRBJ2-3; D gene unclear. The V end was cut by 2 bases, the J end by 8 bases, with 13 bases between. Per germline, CDR1 KGHDR and CDR2 SFDVKD. The CDR3 is made up of 14 amino acids. In DNA, the CDR3 is TGTGCCACCAGTGATTCGGCGACCGTTCGTACGCAGTATTTT. This gives the protein CATSDSATVRTQYF.

This chain connects TRBV4-3 to TRBJ2-2, with 9 bases fitting TRBD1. This CDR3 is 15 amino acids long. J gave up 7 bases and V 3 bases, and 6 bases lay outside the gene matches. The germline CDR1 and CDR2 sequences are LGHNA and YSLEER. CDR3 amino acids: CASSHQQGAVGELFF. Written as DNA, the CDR3 is TGCGCCAGCAGCCATCAACAGGGGGCGGTCGGGGAGCTGTTTTTT.

This clonotype was detected a few times. The chain joins TRBV30 to TRBJ2-7; D is uncertain. V was trimmed by 2 bases and J by 0 bases, leaving 5 bases between them. Germline CDR1 is GTSNPN and CDR2 is SVGIG (reference sequence). CDR3 size: 12 residues. CDR3 coding DNA: TGTGCCTGGAGTCCCAACTCCTACGAGCAGTACTTC. This gives the protein CAWSPNSYEQYF.

This clonotype came up a few times. V and J are TRBV24-1 and TRBJ2-7; 7 bases map to TRBD1. The CDR3 is 14 residues long. Per germline, CDR1 KGHDR and CDR2 SFDVKD. The junction had 7 bases not matched to a gene; V was cut back by 6 bases and J by 3 bases. The CDR3 is CATSPRDSNYEQYF. CDR3 nucleotides: TGTGCCACCAGTCCGAGGGACAGCAACTACGAGCAGTACTTC.

The chain recombines TRBV9 with TRBJ2-7, with a weak D call TRBD2 (6 bases). With 0 bases removed from V and 3 bases from J, the gap between germline ends came to 16 bases. Germline lookup yields CDR1 SGDLS and CDR2 YYNGEE. The CDR3 contains 16 residues. CDR3 coding DNA: TGTGCCAGCAGCGTAGGGCCTAGGGGAGGAAGCTACGAGCAGTACTTC. Protein product: CASSVGPRGGSYEQYF. Filled out from reference TRBV9 and TRBJ2-7, the complete variable domain reads DSGVTQTPKHLITATGQRVTLRCSPRSGDLSVYWYQQSLDQGLQFLIQYYNGEERAKGNILERFSAQQFPDLHSELNLSSLELGDSALYFCASSVGPRGGSYEQYFGPGTRLTVT.

The chain has TRBV20-1 and TRBJ2-7; the match to TRBD2 covers 8 bases. This CDR3 is built from 14 residues. The J segment lost 4 bases and the V segment lost 3 bases, leaving 8 bases of the junction unmatched. Germline CDR1 and CDR2: DFQATT and SNEGSKA (reference sequence). In DNA, the CDR3 is TGCAGTGCTAGGGCCCAGCGGGAGAAGTACGAGCAGTACTTC. Translating gives CSARAQREKYEQYF.